The source of this TCR beta chain is a study of lymphopenia after photon versus proton radiotherapy. The V and J ends lost 2 bases and 5 bases respectively, with 10 bases between them. CDR1 is GTSNPN and CDR2 is SVGIG in the germline V gene (reference sequence). The CDR3 contains 13 residues. Study results and caveats: A bigger post-nadir fall in TCR diversity correlated inversely with survival time in deceased patients. Relative stability marked proton patients; photon patients lost diversity and naive cells. Oligoclonal CD8+ Temra expansion after nadir drove photon patients' diversity drop.

Generated by immunoSEQ multiplex PCR, the TCRdb table keeps only in-frame clones and is missing some. The sample comprises just over 40,000 clones, roughly 86% of which are singletons, and around a tenth rests with the top ten. A word on this clone: The antigen remains undetermined.

The receptor was derived from a woman in her 70s with pancreatic cancer. Some clones in this sample may be carry-over from other donors' samples. The chain uses TRBV30 and TRBJ1-5, with D unclear. Specimen: peripheral blood, collected from a patient treated with proton-based radiotherapy. The CDR3 DNA reads as TGTGCCTGGAGTAGGCAGGCTGATCAGCCCCAGCATTTT. Its protein product is CAWSRQADQPQHF. Complete variable domain (other parts from reference TRBV30 and TRBJ1-5): SQTIHQWPATLVQPVGSPLSLECTVEGTSNPNLYWYRQAAGRGLQLLFYSVGIGQISSEVPQNLSASRPQDRQFILSSKKLLLSDSGFYLCAWSRQADQPQHFGDGTRLSIL.